These 2 T cell receptor beta chains were sequenced from one sample in a study of low-dose radiotherapy and immunotherapy resistance in tumors. Covering alpha and beta chains, TRAV- and TRBV-specific primers were used for the first-strand cDNA. Both a constant-region primer and a V-primer adapter served to amplify TCRs across roughly 20 PCR cycles. TCRdb reanalysed the reads using MiXCR and keeps one entry per CDR3 protein. The profile shows about 100,000 distinct CDR3 sequences, about a fifth of them singletons. Indicated time point: after trial treatment. Sample treatment: LDRT plus nivolumab, ipilimumab, low-dose cyclophosphamide and aspirin (RACIN trial). The sample consisted of PBMCs, taken after low-dose radiotherapy plus immunotherapy. The receptors here all came from a male donor with prostate cancer.

This clonotype showed up many times. This rearrangement joins TRBV7-9 to TRBJ2-1; 9 bases match TRBD1. Germline CDR1 reads SEHNR; CDR2 reads FQNEAQ (reference sequence). The CDR3 sequence is 15 residues long. J lost 8 bases, V lost 5 bases, and 10 bases had no gene match. CDR3: CASSRAATGGYEQFF. CDR3 nucleotide sequence: TGTGCCAGCAGCCGAGCAGCCACAGGGGGCTATGAGCAGTTCTTC.

There are many counts of this clonotype. The chain recombines TRBV20-1 with TRBJ2-1, with 10 bases matching TRBD2. The CDR3 spans 15 residues. The V gene end was trimmed by 1 base and the J gene end by 12 bases; junction bases not matched to a gene: 12. CDR1 DFQATT and CDR2 SNEGSKA come from the germline V gene (reference sequence). This CDR3 is CSARARSSGGAWQFF. CDR3 coding DNA: TGCAGTGCTAGAGCTAGGAGCAGCGGGGGGGCATGGCAGTTCTTC.